A single sample is the source of the 18 T cell receptor beta chains below, sequenced in a study of read filtering for tumor transcriptome and immune sequencing. From 300 to 450 ng of RNA, a library with molecular barcoded alpha/delta and beta/gamma adaptors was made. TCRdb fed the reads into MiXCR, producing one record per CDR3 protein. The table includes fewer than 75,000 distinct CDR3 sequences, 20% to 25% detected once. The source material was a population of CD138-negative cells sorted from bone marrow. The receptors shown here come from a donor at least 40 years old with multiple myeloma.

This clonotype was recorded at least ten times. V is TRBV7-8 and J is TRBJ2-6; possible D gene TRBD2, 6 bases. This CDR3 contains 16 residues. V dropped 5 bases and J dropped 4 bases, with 15 bases sitting between them. Germline CDR1 and CDR2: SGHVS and FQNEAQ. The CDR3, as DNA: TGTGCCAGCAGCCGCGGGACGAACCGGGGGGCCAACGTCCTGACTTTC. It translates to CASSRGTNRGANVLTF.

This clonotype was seen repeatedly, ten times or more. V and J are TRBV5-1 and TRBJ2-2; D remains ambiguous. V lost 6 bases and J 0 bases, leaving 6 bases between the germline ends. The CDR3 has 13 residues. The germline V gene encodes CDR1 SGHRS and CDR2 YFSETQ. CDR3 coding DNA: TGCGCCAGCATGGTTCCGAACACCGGGGAGCTGTTTTTT. It specifies CASMVPNTGELFF.

This clonotype was counted many times. The genes are TRBV19 and TRBJ2-5; D might be TRBD2 (6 bases). Germline V gene data show CDR1 as LNHDA and CDR2 as SQIVND (reference sequence). The CDR3 covers 15 residues. The ends were cut back, 5 bases at V and 5 bases at J, with 18 bases in the middle. CDR3 in DNA: TGTGCCAGTAGTCCTCCCGGGGCGGGACGGGAGACCCAGTACTTC. Protein product: CASSPPGAGRETQYF.

The chain couples TRBV19 to TRBJ2-1; D not resolved. CDR1 and CDR2 from the germline V gene are LNHDA and SQIVND (reference sequence). V was clipped by 3 bases and J by 8 bases, with 5 bases between them. The CDR3 runs 11 residues. DNA of the CDR3: TGTGCCAGTAGTATTATGGATGAGCAGTTCTTC. Translating gives CASSIMDEQFF.

Of note for this clonotype: The conserved phenylalanine or tryptophan is not found at the CDR3 terminus, so this likely reflects a read error. The DNA is left out, because the CDR3 cannot be placed on it with certainty; the CDR3 is given as TCRdb lists it. CDR3 amino acids: CASSLTSGSRETQHL. This chain joins TRBV12-3 or TRBV12-4 and TRBJ2-5; the table's D call of TRBD2 was not tested on the DNA. The CDR3 numbers 15 amino acids, ends counted.

This clonotype was observed a single time. This clone may be a read error of a much larger clone one base away. The chain couples TRBV3-1 to TRBJ2-3; D might be TRBD1 or TRBD2, each matching 6 bases. V lost 3 bases and J 4 bases, leaving 11 bases between the germline ends. The CDR3 consists of 14 residues. Germline CDR1 LGHDT, CDR2 YNNKEL (reference sequence). CDR3 in amino acids: CASSHGGQADTQYF. CDR3 coding DNA: TGTGCCAGCAGCCATGGGGGGCAGGCAGATACGCAGTATTTT.

Ten or more counts support this clonotype. The chain uses TRBV4-2 and TRBJ2-7; TRBD2 matches 8 bases. The CDR3 sequence is 15 residues long. From germline, CDR1 is LGHNA and CDR2 YNFKEQ. The trim removed 0 bases at V and 2 bases at J, leaving 3 bases unmatched. CDR3 sequence (DNA): TGTGCCAGCAGCCAAGAGACGGGAGGGCCCTACGAGCAGTACTTC. It specifies CASSQETGGPYEQYF.

This clonotype came up many times. CDR3 sequence: CASTLRRDRYGYTF. DNA for the CDR3: TGTGCCAGCACCCTCCGGAGGGATCGCTATGGCTACACCTTC. This rearrangement joins TRBV12-3 or TRBV12-4 to TRBJ1-2; D is uncertain. The length of the CDR3 is 14 residues. V lost 7 bases, J lost 4 bases, and 16 bases lay in between.

V usage is TRBV28 and J usage is TRBJ2-3, with 11 bases aligning to TRBD1. This CDR3 is built from 15 residues. J was trimmed by 7 bases and V by 5 bases; bases with no gene match: 8. Germline CDR1 reads MDHEN; CDR2 reads SYDVKM. This CDR3 is CASSRRTGGTNTQYF. As DNA, the CDR3 is TGTGCCAGCAGTCGAAGGACAGGGGGCACTAATACGCAGTATTTT.

The V call is TRBV11-2, the J call TRBJ2-1; TRBD2 is a possible D gene (6 bases). Trimming shortened V by 5 bases and J by 4 bases, and 21 bases separated the two germline ends. The germline V gene encodes CDR1 SGHAT and CDR2 FQNNGV. This CDR3 has 17 amino acids. The CDR3 coding sequence is TGTGCCAGCAGCCCCCGAGTAGCCGGAGGGAATTACAATGAGCAGTTCTTC. Protein sequence: CASSPRVAGGNYNEQFF.

As regards this clonotype: A far larger clone is just one base off, so this is likely a read error. Because it lacks the conserved phenylalanine or tryptophan at the end, this CDR3 is likely a read error. Because the CDR3's place on the DNA is in doubt, the DNA is left out and the CDR3 is given as listed by TCRdb. V is TRBV12-2 and J is TRBJ2-1; the table assigns TRBD1, which was not confirmed against the DNA. TRBV12-2 represents a pseudogene. Both ends counted, the CDR3 spans 17 residues. CDR3 protein: CASSFLTGDSSYNEQFS.

This clonotype has ten or more counts. This CDR3 is CASSTRQGDTGELFF. In DNA, the CDR3 is TGTGCCAGCAGCACCCGACAGGGCGACACCGGGGAGCTGTTTTTT. The J gene is TRBJ2-2, the V gene TRBV7-3; 7 bases agree with TRBD1. Germline trimming cut 5 bases from V and 3 bases from J; bases unmatched to any gene: 6. Looked up from germline, CDR1 is SGHTA and CDR2 is FQGTGA. CDR3 length: 15 residues. Based on the CDR3 plus reference TRBV7-3 and TRBJ2-2, the full variable domain is GAGVSQTPSNKVTEKGKYVELRCDPISGHTALYWYRQSLGQGPEFLIYFQGTGAADDSGLPNDRFFAVRPEGSVSTLKIQRTERGDSAVYLCASSTRQGDTGELFFGEGSRLTVL.

This clonotype was observed a single time. A much bigger clone sits one base away, suggesting this may be a read error. V usage is TRBV7-9 and J usage is TRBJ1-4; TRBD1 is a possible D gene (6 bases). With 0 bases removed from V and 10 bases from J, the gap between germline ends came to 18 bases. This CDR3 is 16 amino acids long. Germline V CDR1 and CDR2: SEHNR, FQNEAQ (reference sequence). CDR3 in DNA: TGTGCCAGCAGCTTAGCGTTGGGGGGGCTGGGAGGAAAACTGTTTTTT. Translation: CASSLALGGLGGKLFF.

The table lists this clonotype with a few counts. Mismatch with germline at one junction end may stem from a read error. The V call is TRBV6-1, the J call TRBJ2-6; a weak D match, TRBD2 (7 bases). This CDR3 has 17 residues. CDR1 is MNHNS and CDR2 is SASEGT in the germline V gene. In nucleotides, the CDR3 is TGTGCCAGCAGCCGAGGGGGGGAGGGTATGGGGGCCGACGTCCTGACTTTC. Its protein is CASSRGGEGMGADVLTF.

This clonotype has ten or more counts. The chain couples TRBV3-1 to TRBJ2-1; D unclear. The CDR3 sequence is 12 residues long. CDR1 LGHDT and CDR2 YNNKEL come from the germline V gene (reference sequence). V shed 2 bases and J shed 5 bases, with 4 bases lying between them. CDR3 sequence reads: CASSQPHNEQFF. The CDR3 DNA reads as TGTGCCAGCAGCCAACCACACAATGAGCAGTTCTTC.

This clonotype was counted a single time. A much larger clone sits a single nucleotide away, making a read error possible. This chain connects TRBV5-1 to TRBJ1-1; perhaps TRBD1 as D (5 bases). The CDR3 spans 14 residues. CDR1 and CDR2 from the germline V gene are SGHRS and YFSETQ. The DNA for the CDR3 is TGCGCCAGCAGCTTATGGGGGACGAACACTGGAGCTTTCTTT. Its translation: CASSLWGTNTGAFF.

This clonotype was seen many times. V and J are TRBV27 and TRBJ2-7; no definite D call. Per the germline V gene, CDR1 is MNHEY and CDR2 is SMNVEV (reference sequence). The CDR3 has 15 amino acids. Trimming took off 3 bases at V and 4 bases at J, with 16 bases between the two ends. CDR3 sequence reads: CASSFSTGVRYEQYF. In DNA form, the CDR3 reads TGTGCCAGCAGTTTTAGCACTGGGGTTCGGTACGAGCAGTACTTC.

The CDR3 bases are TGTGCCAGCAGCTTAGGGACCCAGAACAATGAGCAGTTCTTC. Its translation is CASSLGTQNNEQFF. The gene calls are TRBV11-2 and TRBJ2-1, with D unresolved. CDR3 length: 14 amino acids. CDR1 is SGHAT and CDR2 is FQNNGV in the germline V gene. The V and J ends lost 1 base and 5 bases respectively, with 9 bases between them.